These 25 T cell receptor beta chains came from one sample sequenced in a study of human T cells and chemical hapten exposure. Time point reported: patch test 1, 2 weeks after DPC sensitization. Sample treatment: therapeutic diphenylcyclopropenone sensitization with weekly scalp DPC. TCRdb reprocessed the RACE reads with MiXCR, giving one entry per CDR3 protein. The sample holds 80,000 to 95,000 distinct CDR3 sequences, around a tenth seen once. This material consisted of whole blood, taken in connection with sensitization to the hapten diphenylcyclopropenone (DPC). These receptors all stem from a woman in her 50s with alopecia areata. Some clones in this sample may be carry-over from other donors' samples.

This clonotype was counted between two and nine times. CDR3 nucleotide sequence: TGCAGTGCTAGAGCCGACGGCTACGAGCAGTACTTC. Amino acids: CSARADGYEQYF. This chain uses TRBV20-1 with TRBJ2-7; D ambiguous. Trimming took 1 base from V and 3 from J, leaving 7 bases between them. The CDR3 length is 12 residues. Looked up from germline, CDR1 is DFQATT and CDR2 is SNEGSKA (reference sequence).

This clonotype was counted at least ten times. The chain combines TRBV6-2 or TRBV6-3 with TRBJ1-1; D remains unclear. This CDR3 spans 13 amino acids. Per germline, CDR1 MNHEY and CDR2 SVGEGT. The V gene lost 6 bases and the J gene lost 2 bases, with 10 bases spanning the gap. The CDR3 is CASSPMRNTEAFF. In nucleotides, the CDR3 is TGTGCCAGCAGCCCTATGAGAAACACTGAAGCTTTCTTT.

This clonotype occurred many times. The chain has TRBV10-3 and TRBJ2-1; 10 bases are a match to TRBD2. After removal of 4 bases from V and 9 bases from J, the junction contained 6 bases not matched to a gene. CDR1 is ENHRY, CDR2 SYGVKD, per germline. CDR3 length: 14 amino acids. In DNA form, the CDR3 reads TGTGCCATCAGTGTACCTAGCGGGGGTAGTGAGCAGTTCTTC. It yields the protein CAISVPSGGSEQFF.

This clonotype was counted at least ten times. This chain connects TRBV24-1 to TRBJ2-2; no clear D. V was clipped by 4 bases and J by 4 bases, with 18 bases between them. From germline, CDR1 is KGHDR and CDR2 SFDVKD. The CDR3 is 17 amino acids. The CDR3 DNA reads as TGTGCCACCAGTGACCGCCAGTTTTATGCCGGCACCGGGGAGCTGTTTTTT. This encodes CATSDRQFYAGTGELFF.

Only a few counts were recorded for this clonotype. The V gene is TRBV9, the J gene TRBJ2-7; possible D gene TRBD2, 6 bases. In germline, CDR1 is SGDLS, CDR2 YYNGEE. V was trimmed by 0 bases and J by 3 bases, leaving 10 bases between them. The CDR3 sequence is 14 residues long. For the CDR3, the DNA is TGTGCCAGCAGCGTAGGTACGGGGGACTACGAGCAGTACTTC. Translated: CASSVGTGDYEQYF.

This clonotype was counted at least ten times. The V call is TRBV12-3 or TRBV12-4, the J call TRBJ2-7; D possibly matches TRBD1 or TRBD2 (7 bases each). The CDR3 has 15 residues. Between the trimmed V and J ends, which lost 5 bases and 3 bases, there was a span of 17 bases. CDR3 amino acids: CASSPWDSGDYEQYF. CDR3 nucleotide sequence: TGTGCCAGCAGTCCCTGGGACAGCGGGGACTACGAGCAGTACTTC.

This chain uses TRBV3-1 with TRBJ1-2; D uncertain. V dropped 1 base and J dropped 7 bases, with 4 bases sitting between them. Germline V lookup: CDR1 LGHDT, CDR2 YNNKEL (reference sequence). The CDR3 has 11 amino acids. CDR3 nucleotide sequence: TGTGCCAGCAGCCAAGCCGCTGGCTACACCTTC. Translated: CASSQAAGYTF.

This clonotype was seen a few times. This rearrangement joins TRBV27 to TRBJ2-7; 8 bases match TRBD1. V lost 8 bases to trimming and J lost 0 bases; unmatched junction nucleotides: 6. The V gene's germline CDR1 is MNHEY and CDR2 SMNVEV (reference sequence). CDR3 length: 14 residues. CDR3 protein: CASRRTGRSYEQYF. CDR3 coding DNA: TGTGCCAGCCGCCGGACAGGGCGCTCCTACGAGCAGTACTTC.

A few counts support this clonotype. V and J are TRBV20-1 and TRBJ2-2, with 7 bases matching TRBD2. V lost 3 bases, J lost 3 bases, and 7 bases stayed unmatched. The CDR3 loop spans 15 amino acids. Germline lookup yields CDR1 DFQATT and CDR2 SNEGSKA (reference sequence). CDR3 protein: CSASAGLADTGELFF. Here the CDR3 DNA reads TGCAGTGCTAGCGCCGGTCTAGCGGACACCGGGGAGCTGTTTTTT.

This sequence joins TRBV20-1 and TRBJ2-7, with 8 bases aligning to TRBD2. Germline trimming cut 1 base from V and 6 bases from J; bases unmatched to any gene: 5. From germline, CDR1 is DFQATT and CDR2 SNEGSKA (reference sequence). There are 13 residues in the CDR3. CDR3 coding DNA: TGCAGTGCTAGAGTAGCGGGGATCGGCGAGCAGTACTTC. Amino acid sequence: CSARVAGIGEQYF.

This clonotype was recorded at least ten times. CDR3 residues: CASSSRQGWYNEQFF. Written as DNA, the CDR3 is TGTGCCAGCAGTTCCCGACAGGGTTGGTACAATGAGCAGTTCTTC. The chain links TRBV6-2 or TRBV6-3 to TRBJ2-1; 7 bases fit TRBD1. The CDR3 length is 15 residues. CDR1 MNHEY and CDR2 SVGEGT come from the germline V gene. J gave up 4 bases and V 4 bases, and 7 bases lay outside the gene matches.

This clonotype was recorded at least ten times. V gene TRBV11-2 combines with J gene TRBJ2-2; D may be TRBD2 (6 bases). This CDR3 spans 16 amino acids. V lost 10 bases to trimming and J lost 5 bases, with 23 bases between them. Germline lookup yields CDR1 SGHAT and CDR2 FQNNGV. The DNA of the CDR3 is TGTGCCACTACCCGCCGGGGGACGGACCTGACCGGGGAGCTGTTTTTT. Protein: CATTRRGTDLTGELFF.

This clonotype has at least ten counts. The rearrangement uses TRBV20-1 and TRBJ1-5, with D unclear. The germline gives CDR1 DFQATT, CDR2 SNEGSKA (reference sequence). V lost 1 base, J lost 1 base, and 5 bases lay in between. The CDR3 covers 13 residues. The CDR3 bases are TGCAGTGCTAGAGCCGAGAGCAATCAGCCCCAGCATTTT. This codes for CSARAESNQPQHF.

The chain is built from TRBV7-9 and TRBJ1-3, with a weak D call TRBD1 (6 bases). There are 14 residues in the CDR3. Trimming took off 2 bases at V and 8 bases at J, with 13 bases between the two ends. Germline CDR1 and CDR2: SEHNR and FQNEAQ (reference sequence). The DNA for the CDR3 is TGTGCCAGCAGCTTAAGCCAGGGGCTAGACACCATATATTTT. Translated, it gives CASSLSQGLDTIYF. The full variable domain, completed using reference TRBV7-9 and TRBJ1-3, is DTGVSQNPRHKITKRGQNVTFRCDPISEHNRLYWYRQTLGQGPEFLTYFQNEAQLEKSRLLSDRFSAERPKGSFSTLEIQRTEQGDSAMYLCASSLSQGLDTIYFGEGSWLTVV.

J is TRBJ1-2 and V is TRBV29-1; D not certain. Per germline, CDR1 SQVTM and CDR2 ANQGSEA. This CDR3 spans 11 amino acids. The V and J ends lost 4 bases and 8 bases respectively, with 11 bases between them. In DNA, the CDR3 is TGCAGCGTTGTGTGGGGTTCAGGCTACACCTTC. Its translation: CSVVWGSGYTF.

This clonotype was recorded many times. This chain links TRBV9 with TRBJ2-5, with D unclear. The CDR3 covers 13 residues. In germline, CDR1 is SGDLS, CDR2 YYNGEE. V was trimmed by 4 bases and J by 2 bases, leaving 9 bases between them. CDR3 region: CASSPSRQETQYF. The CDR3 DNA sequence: TGTGCCAGCAGCCCATCCCGTCAAGAGACCCAGTACTTC.

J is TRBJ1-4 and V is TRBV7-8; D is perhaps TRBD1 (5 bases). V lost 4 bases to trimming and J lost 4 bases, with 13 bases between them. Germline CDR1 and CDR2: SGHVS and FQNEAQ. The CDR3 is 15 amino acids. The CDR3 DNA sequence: TGTGCCAGCAGCTCAACGGGGCCCAATAATGAAAAACTGTTTTTT. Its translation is CASSSTGPNNEKLFF.

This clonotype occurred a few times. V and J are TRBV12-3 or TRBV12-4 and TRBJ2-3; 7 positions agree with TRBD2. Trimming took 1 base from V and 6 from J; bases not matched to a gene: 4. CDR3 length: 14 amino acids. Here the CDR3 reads CASSLGGSLDTQYF. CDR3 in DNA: TGTGCCAGCAGTTTAGGCGGGAGTTTGGATACGCAGTATTTT.

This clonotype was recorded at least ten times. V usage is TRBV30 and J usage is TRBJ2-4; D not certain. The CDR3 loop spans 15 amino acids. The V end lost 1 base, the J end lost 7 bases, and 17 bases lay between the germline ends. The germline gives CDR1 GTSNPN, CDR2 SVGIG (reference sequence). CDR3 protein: CAWSGGLLPGNIQYF. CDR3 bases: TGTGCCTGGAGTGGGGGTTTACTACCCGGGAACATTCAGTACTTC.

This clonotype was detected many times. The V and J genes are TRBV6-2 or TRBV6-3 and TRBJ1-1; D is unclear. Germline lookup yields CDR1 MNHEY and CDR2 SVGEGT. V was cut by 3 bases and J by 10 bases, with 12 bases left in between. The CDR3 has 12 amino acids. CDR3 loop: CASSYSQLPAFF. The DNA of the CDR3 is TGTGCCAGCAGTTATAGTCAGCTACCAGCTTTCTTT.

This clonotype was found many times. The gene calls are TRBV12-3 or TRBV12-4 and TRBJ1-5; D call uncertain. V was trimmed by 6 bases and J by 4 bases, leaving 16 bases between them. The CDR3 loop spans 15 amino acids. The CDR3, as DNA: TGTGCCAGCAGGCCGGGCCCCCTCGGGAATCAGCCCCAGCATTTT. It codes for CASRPGPLGNQPQHF.

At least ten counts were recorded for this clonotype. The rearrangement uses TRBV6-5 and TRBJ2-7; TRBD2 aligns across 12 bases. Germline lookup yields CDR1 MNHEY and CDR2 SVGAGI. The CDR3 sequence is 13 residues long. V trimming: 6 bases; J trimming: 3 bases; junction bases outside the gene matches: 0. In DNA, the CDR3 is TGTGCCAGCAGGACTAGCGGGAGCTACGAGCAGTACTTC. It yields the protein CASRTSGSYEQYF.

The CDR3 coding sequence is TGTGCCAGCAGTGGTGACAGGGGCTTCGGCACTGAAGCTTTCTTT. Protein sequence: CASSGDRGFGTEAFF. The J gene is TRBJ1-1, the V gene TRBV6-1; 8 bases are shared with TRBD1. J gave up 4 bases and V 4 bases, and 8 bases lay outside the gene matches. CDR3 length: 15 amino acids. The germline V gene encodes CDR1 MNHNS and CDR2 SASEGT.

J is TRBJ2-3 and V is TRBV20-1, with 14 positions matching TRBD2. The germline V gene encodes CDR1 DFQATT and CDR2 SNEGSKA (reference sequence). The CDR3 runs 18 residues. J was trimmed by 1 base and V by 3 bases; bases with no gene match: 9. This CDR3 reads CSARGLAGAIRGTDTQYF. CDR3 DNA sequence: TGCAGTGCTAGGGGACTAGCGGGGGCCATAAGAGGCACAGATACGCAGTATTTT.

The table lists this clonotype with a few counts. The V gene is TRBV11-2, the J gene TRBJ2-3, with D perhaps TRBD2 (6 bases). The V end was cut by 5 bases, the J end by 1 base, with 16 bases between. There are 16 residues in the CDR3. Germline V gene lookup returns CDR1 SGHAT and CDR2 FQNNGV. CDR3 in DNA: TGTGCCAGCAGCCCTGGACGGGGGATCGGCACAGATACGCAGTATTTT. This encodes CASSPGRGIGTDTQYF.